This TCR beta chain is from a study of Graves' ophthalmopathy and Graves' hyperthyroidism. The hyperthyroidism patients, aged 18 to 65, had been newly diagnosed, with under 2 months' duration. If patients had other autoimmune diseases, uncontrolled infections, pregnancy or lactation, they were excluded. The diagnosis was founded upon clinical symptoms, serum thyroxine, TRAb, thyroid ultrasound and orbital computed tomography. Amplification targeted the TCR beta CDR3 regions, with RNA transcripts as the source material. HTBI primers served in a first-round RT-PCR, which a second-round multiplex PCR followed. TCRdb passed the multiplex PCR reads through MiXCR, listing each CDR3 protein once. The data hold over a million distinct CDR3 sequences, with about 36% observed a single time. General study points: The model reached 70.59% sensitivity and 72.22% specificity for predicting ophthalmopathy progression.

CDR3 size: 13 residues. Trimming removed 4 bases from V and 8 bases from J, with 9 bases in between. The germline gives CDR1 MNHEY, CDR2 SMNVEV (reference sequence). In regard to this clonotype: Its target is not known.

Input material: peripheral blood or thyroid tissue (not recorded which). This sequence joins TRBV27 and TRBJ1-6, with unresolved D. The sequence was obtained from an adult man with Graves' hyperthyroidism. The CDR3 sequence: CASSCGLHSPLHF. CDR3 sequence (DNA): TGTGCCAGCAGTTGCGGTCTGCATTCACCCCTCCACTTT.